The rows below give T cell receptor beta chains drawn from one sample of a study of cytomegalovirus exposure and HLA in healthy donors. Generated by immunoSEQ multiplex PCR, the TCRdb table keeps only in-frame clones and is missing some. The clone table shows approximately 110,000 clones, with the ten largest holding 2.2%. The sequencing sample was made of PBMCs. These TCRs come from a man between 40 and 49 years old in good health and CMV-seronegative. CDR3s include the opening cysteine and the closing phenylalanine or tryptophan. D genes are given only for firm matches.

CDR3aa: CAWSGLRQATYEQYF
d_gene: -
j_gene: TRBJ2-7
v_gene: TRBV30

CDR3aa: CASGGQGANSPLHF
d_gene: TRBD1
j_gene: TRBJ1-6
v_gene: TRBV11-3

CDR3aa: CASSQERTSGSYEQYF
d_gene: TRBD2
j_gene: TRBJ2-7
v_gene: TRBV4-1

CDR3aa: CASSRITLAGDHTQYF
d_gene: TRBD2
j_gene: TRBJ2-3
v_gene: TRBV14

CDR3aa: CASSDSGTVSYEQYF
d_gene: TRBD1
j_gene: TRBJ2-7
v_gene: TRBV6-6

CDR3aa: CAIRAGQLYEQYF
d_gene: -
j_gene: TRBJ2-7
v_gene: TRBV10-3

CDR3aa: CATSSGVYEQYF
d_gene: -
j_gene: TRBJ2-7
v_gene: TRBV6-5

CDR3aa: CASSETENYGYTF
d_gene: -
j_gene: TRBJ1-2
v_gene: TRBV6-1

CDR3aa: CASNPVTRPIETQYF
d_gene: -
j_gene: TRBJ2-5
v_gene: TRBV28

CDR3aa: CASGSTGVSYEQYF
d_gene: TRBD1
j_gene: TRBJ2-7
v_gene: TRBV6-5

CDR3aa: CASSQLPGTSGSYEQYF
d_gene: TRBD2
j_gene: TRBJ2-7
v_gene: TRBV4-2

CDR3aa: CAWSVHSGSVAKNIQYF
d_gene: TRBD2
j_gene: TRBJ2-4
v_gene: TRBV30

CDR3aa: CASSDTTGVTFF
d_gene: TRBD1
j_gene: TRBJ1-1
v_gene: TRBV2

CDR3aa: CATKEALRAEAFF
d_gene: -
j_gene: TRBJ1-1
v_gene: TRBV11-2

CDR3aa: CASSTGPTNEKLFF
d_gene: -
j_gene: TRBJ1-4
v_gene: TRBV19

CDR3aa: CASSRDRDRPQHF
d_gene: TRBD1
j_gene: TRBJ1-5
v_gene: TRBV6-5

CDR3aa: CASSLGGGRRNTEAFF
d_gene: -
j_gene: TRBJ1-1
v_gene: TRBV5-5

CDR3aa: CASSFTSGSTDTQYF
d_gene: TRBD2
j_gene: TRBJ2-3
v_gene: TRBV9

CDR3aa: CASSSSLGQGRLATIYF
d_gene: TRBD1
j_gene: TRBJ1-3
v_gene: TRBV11-3

CDR3aa: CASSYSGEGRAFF
d_gene: -
j_gene: TRBJ1-1
v_gene: TRBV6-5

CDR3aa: CASSYTTSAFYEQYF
d_gene: TRBD2
j_gene: TRBJ2-7
v_gene: TRBV5-6

CDR3aa: CAISGKGGTEAFF
d_gene: -
j_gene: TRBJ1-1
v_gene: TRBV10-3